The 20 T cell receptor beta chains listed next were all sequenced from one sample in a study of cytomegalovirus exposure and HLA in healthy donors. The PCR was carried out with 60 Vbeta primers and 13 Jbeta primers. Sequenced by immunoSEQ multiplex PCR; TCRdb stores in-frame clones only, minus some. There are approximately 130,000 clones in the sample; under 90% occur only once, and 4% lies in the top ten. Sequencing was done on a sample of PBMCs. The receptors were gathered from a woman aged 35 to 49 in good health and CMV-seronegative.

V usage is TRBV27 and J usage is TRBJ1-1; perhaps TRBD1 as D (5 bases). This CDR3 region has 16 residues. V was clipped by 2 bases and J by 0 bases, with 13 bases between them. Germline V gene data show CDR1 as MNHEY and CDR2 as SMNVEV (reference sequence). CDR3: CASSLKGSGVNTEAFF. The CDR3 DNA reads as TGTGCCAGCAGTTTAAAGGGGTCGGGAGTGAACACTGAAGCTTTCTTT.

This chain joins TRBV11-2 and TRBJ1-1; D may be TRBD1 (6 bases). The CDR3 is made up of 15 amino acids. Germline values: CDR1 SGHAT, CDR2 FQNNGV. V was pared by 0 bases and J by 4 bases, with 12 bases between. DNA of the CDR3: TGTGCCAGCAGCTTAGATAGGGGAGGGGGCACTGAAGCTTTCTTT. Its translation: CASSLDRGGGTEAFF.

The V and J genes are TRBV5-1 and TRBJ1-3; D uncertain. V was shortened by 0 bases and J by 0 bases, with 13 bases between the two germline ends. The germline gives CDR1 SGHRS, CDR2 YFSETQ. This CDR3 contains 17 residues. CDR3 DNA sequence: TGCGCCAGCAGCTTGGCCGGGAGGGAGACCTCTGGAAACACCATATATTTT. It is translated as CASSLAGRETSGNTIYF.

The V gene is TRBV4-3, the J gene TRBJ2-7, with 7 positions matching TRBD2. There are 17 residues in the CDR3. The germline V gene encodes CDR1 LGHNA and CDR2 YSLEER. Unmatched junction bases numbered 12, after V lost 4 bases and J lost 0 bases. The CDR3 bases are TGCGCCAGCAGCCCCAATTCAGGCGGGAGTGTCTCCTACGAGCAGTACTTC. Protein: CASSPNSGGSVSYEQYF.

This clone was recorded once. This chain uses TRBV5-1 with TRBJ2-7, with 7 bases matching TRBD1. The CDR3 runs to 15 residues. Germline CDR1 reads SGHRS; CDR2 reads YFSETQ. V trimming: 3 bases; J trimming: 3 bases; junction bases outside the gene matches: 9. The CDR3, as DNA: TGCGCCAGCAGCTCGCAGACAGGGATGATCTACGAGCAGTACTTC. Translating it yields CASSSQTGMIYEQYF.

The rearrangement joins TRBV11-2 to TRBJ2-5, with TRBD2 as a possible D gene (5 bases). The CDR3 totals 15 residues. V gave up 1 base and J gave up 0 bases, with 9 bases separating them. The germline V gene encodes CDR1 SGHAT and CDR2 FQNNGV. Here the CDR3 reads CASSLVGRYQETQYF. CDR3 DNA: TGTGCCAGCAGCTTAGTGGGGAGATACCAAGAGACCCAGTACTTC.

As to this clone: Mismatch with germline at one junction end may stem from a read error. The CDR3 loop reads CASSTRSGQPSNF. CDR3 in DNA: TGTGCCAGCAGTACAAGGTCCGGACAGCCCTCGAATTTT. The J gene is TRBJ1-5, the V gene TRBV28; tentatively, D is TRBD1 (6 bases). The CDR3 covers 13 residues. CDR1 is MDHEN, CDR2 SYDVKM, per germline.

The chain links TRBV19 to TRBJ2-4; 8 bases match TRBD2. Trimming took 10 bases from V and 10 from J; bases not matched to a gene: 12. The germline CDR1 and CDR2 sequences are LNHDA and SQIVND (reference sequence). The CDR3 sequence is 13 residues long. The CDR3, as DNA: TGTGCCATCTCCCCCCGGGGGGGGCGGATTCAGTACTTC. Amino acid sequence: CAISPRGGRIQYF.

Comments on this clone: The sample contains more than one DNA sequence encoding this CDR3. V is TRBV27 and J is TRBJ2-3; TRBD2 is a possible D gene (6 bases). Germline V gene lookup returns CDR1 MNHEY and CDR2 SMNVEV (reference sequence). Trimming pared 0 bases from V and 6 bases from J, leaving 7 bases between. CDR3 length equals 13 residues. The CDR3 spells CASSLSGGDTQYF. The DNA of the CDR3 is TGTGCCAGCAGTTTATCTGGGGGGGATACGCAGTATTTT.

J is TRBJ1-1 and V is TRBV4-1; D is undetermined. The V end lost 2 bases, the J end lost 2 bases, and 21 bases lay between the germline ends. Germline assignment: CDR1 MGHRA and CDR2 YSYEKL. The length of the CDR3 is 18 residues. The CDR3 here is CASSQHDPVETPNTEAFF. The CDR3 DNA reads as TGCGCCAGCAGCCAACACGACCCCGTCGAGACACCTAACACTGAAGCTTTCTTT.

This chain connects TRBV15 to TRBJ2-5; D uncertain. Germline assignment: CDR1 LNHNV and CDR2 YYDKDF (reference sequence). The length of the CDR3 is 14 residues. V was shortened by 2 bases and J by 5 bases, with 12 bases between the two germline ends. The CDR3 nucleotides are TGTGCCACCAGCAGAAACGTGTACGGGGAGACCCAGTACTTC. Its protein product is CATSRNVYGETQYF.

The CDR3 region is CASRGDRDSNQPQHF. The CDR3 DNA reads TGTGCCAGCAGGGGGGACAGGGATAGCAATCAGCCCCAGCATTTT. This chain links TRBV6-5 with TRBJ1-5; 9 bases match TRBD1. The V segment lost 6 bases and the J segment 0 bases; nucleotides outside the gene matches: 3. CDR1 and CDR2 from the germline V gene are MNHEY and SVGAGI. The CDR3 has 15 residues.

This clone has only one observation. The genes are TRBV6-5 and TRBJ1-3; D remains ambiguous. Trimming left V 10 bases short and J 7 bases short, with 17 bases between. The CDR3 totals 13 residues. Germline CDR1 is MNHEY and CDR2 is SVGAGI. The DNA of the CDR3 is TGTGCCACCTCAACCCTCCCGGGGAACACCATATATTTT. This codes for CATSTLPGNTIYF.

The chain couples TRBV27 to TRBJ1-2; D unclear. Between the trimmed V and J ends, which lost 2 bases and 8 bases, there was a span of 15 bases. Germline CDR1 MNHEY, CDR2 SMNVEV (reference sequence). The CDR3 has 14 amino acids. The CDR3 region has the DNA TGTGCCAGCAGTTTAGGAGGACCGGGCGGCGGCTACACCTTC. Protein sequence: CASSLGGPGGGYTF.

This clone has just one count. The rearrangement links TRBV4-3 to TRBJ2-3, with 7 positions matching TRBD2. Germline V gene lookup returns CDR1 LGHNA and CDR2 YSLEER. The CDR3 covers 18 residues. The trim removed 0 bases at V and 0 bases at J, leaving 9 bases unmatched. The CDR3 is CASSQDLGAGLSTDTQYF. DNA of the CDR3: TGCGCCAGCAGCCAAGATCTTGGAGCGGGGCTGAGCACAGATACGCAGTATTTT.

The genes are TRBV15 and TRBJ2-2; D remains unclear. Trimming shortened V by 0 bases and J by 4 bases, and 12 bases separated the two germline ends. Germline V gene sequence: CDR1 LNHNV, CDR2 YYDKDF (reference sequence). CDR3 length: 16 amino acids. The CDR3 bases are TGTGCCACCAGCAGAGATCAATCGCGCTCCACCGGGGAGCTGTTTTTT. Translated: CATSRDQSRSTGELFF.

The chain couples TRBV19 to TRBJ1-5; a weak D match, TRBD1 (6 bases). Trimming left V 1 base short and J 4 bases short, with 11 bases between. The germline V gene encodes CDR1 LNHDA and CDR2 SQIVND (reference sequence). The CDR3 runs to 15 residues. The CDR3, as DNA: TGTGCCAGTAGTATAGCGACCAGGGGAAATCAGCCCCAGCATTTT. Its translation: CASSIATRGNQPQHF.

This clone has a handful of counts. The chain recombines TRBV4-2 with TRBJ2-2; perhaps TRBD1 as D (5 bases). V lost 4 bases to trimming and J lost 1 base, with 10 bases between them. Germline V lookup: CDR1 LGHNA, CDR2 YNFKEQ. CDR3 length equals 15 residues. The CDR3 bases are TGTGCCAGCAGCCCCGTTCAGGGGAACACCGGGGAGCTGTTTTTT. Translating gives CASSPVQGNTGELFF.

This clone was picked up one time. The V gene is TRBV28, the J gene TRBJ1-3, with 9 bases matching TRBD1. V shed 5 bases and J 4 bases; nucleotides not matched to a gene: 3. The CDR3 spans 14 residues. Germline V gives CDR1 MDHEN, CDR2 SYDVKM. CDR3 residues: CASSPGTGGNTIYF. The CDR3 region has the DNA TGTGCCAGCAGTCCCGGGACAGGGGGAAACACCATATATTTT.

The chain recombines TRBV7-6 with TRBJ1-5; no clear D. There are 15 residues in the CDR3. Trimming left V 2 bases short and J 7 bases short, with 15 bases between. Germline CDR1 SGHVS, CDR2 FNYEAQ. The CDR3 coding sequence is TGTGCCAGCAGCTTAAGTACAGATAAAGGCCAGCCCCAGCATTTT. This translates into CASSLSTDKGQPQHF.